This T cell receptor beta chain was obtained from a study of control samples from healthy donors and cancer patients. This table comes from immunoSEQ multiplex PCR, and its TCRdb copy is limited to in-frame clones, with some not included. The sample is made up of around 190,000 clones, and the top ten hold around 2% of it. Germline values: CDR1 MDHEN, CDR2 SYDVKM. Trimming took off 6 bases at V and 1 base at J, with 13 bases between the two ends. CDR3 size: 15 residues. V usage is TRBV28 and J usage is TRBJ1-5; TRBD1 might be the D (6 bases). The sequenced sample was blood. This sequence was found in a woman aged 25 to 39 in good health. The chain's CDR3 is CASRRSGGSNQPQHF. In DNA, the CDR3 is TGTGCCAGCAGGCGCTCGGGGGGCAGCAATCAGCCCCAGCATTTT.